The present entry profiles one T cell receptor (beta chain) with its context. This CDR3 spans 16 amino acids. Looked up from germline, CDR1 is MNHEY and CDR2 is SMNVEV (reference sequence). The germline V and J ends were trimmed by 6 bases and 2 bases, with 17 bases remaining between them. TCRdb's copy holds only in-frame clones and misses some; the assay was immunoSEQ multiplex PCR. The sample lists approximately 100,000 clones; 70% to 90% were seen once. The entry originates in a study of T cells after somatic rescue of genetic block. This clonotype was obtained from a young woman. V is TRBV27 and J is TRBJ2-1; perhaps TRBD1 as D (7 bases). Input material: peripheral blood mononuclear cells (PBMCs). CDR3 DNA: TGTGCCAGCAGCCTAGGGCCAGGGGGGACCTACAATGAGCAGTTCTTC. Its translation: CASSLGPGGTYNEQFF.